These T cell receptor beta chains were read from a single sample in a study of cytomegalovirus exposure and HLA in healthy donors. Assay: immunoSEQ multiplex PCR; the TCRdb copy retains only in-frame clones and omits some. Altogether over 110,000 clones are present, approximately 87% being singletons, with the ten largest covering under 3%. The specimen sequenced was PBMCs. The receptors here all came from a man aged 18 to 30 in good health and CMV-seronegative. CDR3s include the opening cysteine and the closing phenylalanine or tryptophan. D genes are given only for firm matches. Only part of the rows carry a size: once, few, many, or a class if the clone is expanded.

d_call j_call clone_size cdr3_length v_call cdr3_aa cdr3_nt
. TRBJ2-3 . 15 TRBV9 CASSVVNSHTDTQYF TGTGCCAGCAGCGTAGTGAACAGTCACACAGATACGCAGTATTTT
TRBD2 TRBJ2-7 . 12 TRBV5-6 CASSSAGGEQYF TGTGCCAGCAGCTCGGCGGGGGGGGAGCAGTACTTC
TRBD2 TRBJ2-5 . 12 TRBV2 CASRELAETQYF TGTGCCAGCAGAGAACTAGCGGAGACCCAGTACTTC
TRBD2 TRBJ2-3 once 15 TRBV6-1 CASSDGTSGRDTQYF TGTGCCAGCAGTGACGGGACTAGCGGGAGAGATACGCAGTATTTT
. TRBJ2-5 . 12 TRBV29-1 CSVKTGGETQYF TGCAGCGTTAAGACGGGGGGCGAGACCCAGTACTTC
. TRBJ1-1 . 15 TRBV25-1 CASSGGTIGYTEAFF TGTGCCAGCAGTGGGGGGACAATCGGGTACACTGAAGCTTTCTTT
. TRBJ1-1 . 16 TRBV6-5 CASSYDPRRSDTEAFF TGTGCCAGCAGTTACGATCCCAGAAGAAGCGACACTGAAGCTTTCTTT
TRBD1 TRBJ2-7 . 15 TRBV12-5 CASGRRQGGTYEQYF TGTGCTAGTGGTCGGCGACAGGGGGGAACCTACGAGCAGTACTTC
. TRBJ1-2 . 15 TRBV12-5 CASGLVLQGGYGYTF TGTGCTAGTGGTTTGGTACTACAGGGTGGCTATGGCTACACCTTC
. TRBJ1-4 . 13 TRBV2 CASSKDLIEKLFF TGTGCCAGCAGTAAAGATTTAATTGAAAAACTGTTTTTT
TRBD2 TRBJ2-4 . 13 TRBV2 CASTSSGKNIQYF TGTGCCAGCACGAGTAGCGGGAAAAACATTCAGTACTTC
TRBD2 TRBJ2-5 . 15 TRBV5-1 CASSLLAGAKETQYF TGCGCCAGCAGCCTCTTAGCGGGGGCCAAAGAGACCCAGTACTTC
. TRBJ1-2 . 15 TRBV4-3 CASSQVRVSYYGYTF TGCGCCAGCAGCCAAGTCAGGGTTTCCTACTATGGCTACACCTTC
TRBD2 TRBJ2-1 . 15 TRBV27 CASKSGMSSYNEQFF TGTGCCAGCAAAAGCGGGATGAGCTCCTACAATGAGCAGTTCTTC
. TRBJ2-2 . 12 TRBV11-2 CASSLLTGELFF TGTGCCAGCAGCTTGCTAACCGGGGAGCTGTTTTTT
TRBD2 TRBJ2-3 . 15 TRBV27 CASSFLAGVTDTQYF TGTGCCAGCAGTTTCTTAGCGGGAGTCACAGATACGCAGTATTTT
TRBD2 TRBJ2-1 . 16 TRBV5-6 CASSLAYLAGGPEQFF TGTGCCAGCAGCTTGGCCTATCTAGCGGGAGGCCCCGAGCAGTTCTTC
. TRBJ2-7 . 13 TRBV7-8 CASAGKAAYEQYF TGTGCCAGCGCGGGTAAGGCAGCCTACGAGCAGTACTTC
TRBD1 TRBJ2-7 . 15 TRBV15 CATSRTGTGAAEQYF TGTGCCACCAGCAGAACCGGGACAGGGGCAGCCGAGCAGTACTTC
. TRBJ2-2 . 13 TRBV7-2 CASSGWTPGELFF TGTGCCAGCAGCGGATGGACTCCCGGGGAGCTGTTTTTT
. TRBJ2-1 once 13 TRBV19 CASSAQNGGEQFF TGTGCCAGTAGTGCCCAGAATGGGGGGGAGCAGTTCTTC
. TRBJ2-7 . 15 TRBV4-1 CASSQRQAETYEQYF TGCGCCAGCAGCCAGCGACAGGCAGAAACCTACGAGCAGTACTTC
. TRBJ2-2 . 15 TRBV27 CASTPAGTSPGELFF TGTGCCAGCACCCCGGCCGGGACTTCCCCCGGGGAGCTGTTTTTT
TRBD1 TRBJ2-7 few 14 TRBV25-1 CASSKQGAHHEQYF TGTGCCAGCAGTAAACAGGGGGCACACCACGAGCAGTACTTC
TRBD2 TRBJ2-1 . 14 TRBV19 CASIEREGGDEQFF TGTGCCAGTATCGAGCGGGAGGGCGGGGATGAGCAGTTCTTC
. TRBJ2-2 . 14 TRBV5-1 CASSRGQNTGELFF TGCGCCAGCAGCCGCGGACAGAACACCGGGGAGCTGTTTTTT
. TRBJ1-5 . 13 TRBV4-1 CASSQERLKPQHF TGCGCCAGCAGCCAAGAGCGGTTAAAGCCCCAGCATTTT
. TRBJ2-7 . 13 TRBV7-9 CASSPRHTYEQYF TGTGCCAGCAGCCCAAGACATACCTACGAGCAGTACTTC
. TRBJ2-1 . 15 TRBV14 CASSPRWGEGVLQFF TGTGCCAGCAGTCCCCGATGGGGCGAAGGGGTGTTGCAGTTCTTC